This T cell receptor beta chain was found in a study of CD8+ T cells in alopecia areata. Background on the study: Patients received oral tofacitinib, 5 to 10 mg twice daily, for moderate-to-severe alopecia areata. Tofacitinib ran 6 to 18 months, followed by 6 months off drug.

This clone was observed a handful of times. No antigen is known for it. The sample holds other DNA sequences that translate to the same CDR3. Following RNA extraction, reverse transcription yielded cDNA that acted as the sequencing template. Sequencing was performed with immunoSEQ multiplex PCR; in TCRdb, only in-frame clones are kept and a portion is missing. The sample holds 150,000 or so clones, over 45% seen once. Germline CDR1 reads SGHRS; CDR2 reads YFSETQ. The CDR3 contains 14 residues. V was clipped by 0 bases and J by 1 base; unmatched bases: 0. Study-level findings and limits: In lesional scalp, particularly from alopecia totalis/universalis, clonality was higher than in normal scalp. When scalp samples are sequenced, resident alphabeta T cells of normal skin are also captured.

The sequenced sample consisted of CD4+ T cells sorted from blood. This sequence joins TRBV5-1 and TRBJ1-1, with TRBD1 matching 7 bases. The receptor comes from a human donor with alopecia areata. The CDR3 region has the DNA TGCGCCAGCAGCTTGGCAGGGGGGAACACTGAAGCTTTCTTT. Protein sequence: CASSLAGGNTEAFF.